Listed below are T cell receptor beta chains from one sample, sequenced in a study of STAT5B mutations in CD4+ large granular lymphocyte leukemia. Generated by immunoSEQ multiplex PCR, the TCRdb table keeps only in-frame clones and is missing some. This repertoire shows about 22,000 clones, roughly 82% found once; its top ten account for around 8.2%. The sequencing input was CD4+ T cells from blood buffy coats. The receptors originated from a human donor in good health. Each CDR3 is given with its conserved first and last residue.

v_gene: TRBV18
CDR3aa: CASSPDRGHYEQYF

v_gene: TRBV28
CDR3aa: CASSPPEKLTDTQYF

v_gene: TRBV7-8
CDR3aa: CASSWNTEAFF

v_gene: TRBV4-1
CDR3aa: CASSQGKISQGGSSFF

v_gene: TRBV23-1
CDR3aa: CASSQAGWARDGNQPQHF

v_gene: TRBV27
CDR3aa: CASSLRENQPQHF

v_gene: TRBV29-1
CDR3aa: CSLGNEQFF

v_gene: TRBV18
CDR3aa: CASSLDRLSGNTIYF

v_gene: TRBV27
CDR3aa: CASSLPGQGHREQYF

v_gene: TRBV4-3
CDR3aa: CASSQVGGTSGEQYF

v_gene: TRBV4-3
CDR3aa: CASSQDALGSWGIGTDTQYF

v_gene: TRBV10-3
CDR3aa: CAIGRVQNEQFF

v_gene: TRBV6-5
CDR3aa: CASREDSSYNSPLHF

v_gene: TRBV7-8
CDR3aa: CASSQNSGYEQYF

v_gene: TRBV29-1
CDR3aa: CSATLQNTGELFF

v_gene: TRBV11-3
CDR3aa: CAGRAGEQYF

v_gene: TRBV2
CDR3aa: CASSQTTGNYGYTF

v_gene: TRBV7-2
CDR3aa: CASSSKMNTEAFF

v_gene: TRBV4-2
CDR3aa: CASSIQTGADTEAFF

v_gene: TRBV6-1
CDR3aa: CAAQGRGTDTQYF

v_gene: TRBV11-3
CDR3aa: CASSLEGRTDTQYF

v_gene: TRBV30
CDR3aa: CAWSGRNTQYF

v_gene: TRBV18
CDR3aa: CASSQFRDGQETQYF

v_gene: TRBV9
CDR3aa: CASSVLAGEVDEQFF

v_gene: TRBV4-3
CDR3aa: CASSQRTAVQETQYF

v_gene: TRBV7-9
CDR3aa: CASSLRGLAGGDIQYF

v_gene: TRBV5-6
CDR3aa: CASSLGQTMNTEAFF

v_gene: TRBV27
CDR3aa: CASSFNTAQSTGELFF

v_gene: TRBV18
CDR3aa: CASSDSTDTQYF

v_gene: TRBV18
CDR3aa: CASRRASDNTGELFF

v_gene: TRBV18
CDR3aa: CASSGLDFSTDTQYF

v_gene: TRBV4-3
CDR3aa: CASSQERLAVSEQYF

v_gene: TRBV11-3
CDR3aa: CASSPVIASPDTQYF

v_gene: TRBV6-6
CDR3aa: CASSYTSGRIADTQYF

v_gene: TRBV5-1
CDR3aa: CASKKTPGQGGSEQYF

v_gene: TRBV11-2
CDR3aa: CASSLSGGVTDTQYF

v_gene: TRBV9
CDR3aa: CASSVESGRVNEQFF

v_gene: TRBV18
CDR3aa: CASSPSSDRFSPLHF

v_gene: TRBV28
CDR3aa: CASSSPPQPQHF

v_gene: TRBV6-6
CDR3aa: CASRSNDYGYTF